The TCR beta chain described here comes from a study of breast tumors, draining lymph nodes, adjacent tissues. On this clonotype: The antigen remains undetermined.

CDR3 length: 15 amino acids. Germline V gives CDR1 SGHNT, CDR2 YYREEE (reference sequence). Trimming stripped 3 bases from V and 4 bases from J, with 13 bases between. General study findings and limits: Data fit most tumor T cells coming from lymph node, expanding in tumor. Luminal-like breast cancer showed significantly higher tumor–nontumor repertoire similarity than basal-like. Compared with lymph nodes, tumors were less diverse; compared with nontumor tissue, more.

TCRdb processed the multiplex PCR reads anew with MiXCR; each CDR3 protein has one entry. The sample carries approximately 13,000 distinct CDR3 sequences, roughly three quarters recorded once. Material for sequencing was tumor-adjacent breast tissue. The clonotype originates from a female donor with breast cancer. Some clones in this sample may be carry-over from other donors' samples. The chain couples TRBV5-4 to TRBJ2-2; D is unresolved. This CDR3 reads CASSSLGGPTGELFF. CDR3 nucleotide sequence: TGTGCCAGCAGCTCTCTTGGCGGCCCCACCGGGGAGCTGTTTTTT.